This T cell receptor (beta chain) was observed in a study of blood T cell repertoires in COVID-19. The protocol was immunoSEQ multiplex PCR, while the TCRdb copy is restricted to in-frame clones and leaves out a portion. The table has about 310,000 clones, roughly 90% seen once. Losses at the gene ends were 0 bases for V and 3 bases for J; bases not matched to a gene: 5. There are 15 residues in the CDR3. CDR1 and CDR2 (germline): SGDLS, YYNGEE. Cohort 3 donors counted as recovered after two negative PCRs, clearance, or resolved symptoms. The receptor was isolated from a woman aged 30 to 39 who had recovered from COVID-19. The rearrangement uses TRBV9 and TRBJ2-7, with 8 bases aligning to TRBD1. Sample: PBMCs or T cells enriched from blood (not recorded which). CDR3 loop: CASSVDAQGDYEQYF. For the CDR3, the DNA is TGTGCCAGCAGCGTAGATGCACAGGGGGACTACGAGCAGTACTTC. The whole variable domain, remainder taken from reference TRBV9 and TRBJ2-7, is DSGVTQTPKHLITATGQRVTLRCSPRSGDLSVYWYQQSLDQGLQFLIQYYNGEERAKGNILERFSAQQFPDLHSELNLSSLELGDSALYFCASSVDAQGDYEQYFGPGTRLTVT.